This TCR beta chain was sequenced for a study of cytomegalovirus exposure and HLA in healthy donors. Study information: An early release of data contained approximately 80 million unique TCRs, which came from HLA-typed donors. The study's findings and limits: Altogether, 160 or so TCR beta chains were recorded as cytomegalovirus-associated. In a later analysis, at a false discovery rate of 0.05, 17,000 or so TCR beta sequences matched HLA alleles.

Germline values: CDR1 SNHLY, CDR2 FYNNEI. This CDR3 region has 16 residues. Primers: 60 Vbeta forward and 13 Jbeta reverse. Libraries were prepared by immunoSEQ multiplex PCR; TCRdb keeps only in-frame clonotypes and omits some of them. This table has tens of thousands of clones, about three quarters appearing once. Remarks on this clone: Antigen: not known.

The V gene is TRBV2, the J gene TRBJ2-5; 14 bases line up with TRBD2. Judging by the DNA end, TRBJ2-7 fits better; the J call may be wrong. The clonotype comes from a woman in her thirties or forties in good health and CMV-seropositive. Sample: PBMCs. The DNA of the CDR3 is TGTGCCAGCAGCCTCCTCGGACTAGCGGGAGGTTACGAGCAGTACTTC. Encoded protein: CASSLLGLAGGYEQYF.